The present entry profiles one T cell receptor beta chain with its context. Its recognized antigen is unknown. Base qualities are not provided; no much larger clone lies one nucleotide away. This entry is derived from a study of blood T cell repertoires in COVID-19 (dated by TCRdb to 2019 to 2021). For the wider study: Collaborator samples came from the United States, Italy and Spain and covered acute and convalescent phases of COVID-19. The samples were drawn from the first 160 participants of the ongoing ImmuneRACE study and from 1,254 subjects provided by 6 global collaborators. The repertoires were made available in a free public database intended to serve as a resource for research on the immune response to SARS-CoV-2. The sample metadata nearly always contained a de-identified subject ID, COVID-19 status, age in years and sex. Where available, HLA class I and class II types were obtained from metadata supplied by the sample provider rather than from assay-based typing. The prospective study material was composed of cDNA or gDNA derived from T cells, B-cell-depleted T cells, or PBMCs. Subjects who had been exposed to COVID-19, were actively infected with it, or had recovered from it provided the deeply sampled blood TCRbeta repertoires that made up the dataset.

TCRbeta CDR3 regions were amplified from genomic DNA by means of the immunoSEQ Assay, a bias-controlled multiplex PCR. Turning to the authors' computational methods: Nucleated cell counts per sample were estimated from amplification of reference gene primers within the assay. Sequence reads were collapsed and filtered to measure the absolute abundance of every unique TCRbeta CDR3 rearrangement. For each sample, productive Simpson clonality was calculated as the square root of Simpson's diversity index across productive rearrangements. TCRdb took over this immuneACCESS table, retaining in-frame rearrangements with V and J assigned. Such tables are incomplete; in checked studies, under half of the missing clones stem from an unresolved V gene, and the remainder is unexplained. V and J calls and clone size follow that table, whereas D and trimming were derived from the DNA. The sample has about 210,000 clones on record, around 80% of them singletons. Approximately 8% of the sample is in the top ten clones.

In Seattle, one collaborating source enrolled patients while the infection was active and tracked those patients longitudinally over the course of disease. Collaborating institutions collected whole blood in K2EDTA tubes following their own protocols. For TCRbeta analysis, collaborators shipped samples as frozen whole blood, isolated PBMCs, or DNA extracted from either of those sample types. CDR1 SEHNR and CDR2 FQNEAQ were looked up in the germline V gene (reference sequence). The CDR3 numbers 12 residues from cysteine through phenylalanine. This entry keeps only the CDR3 DNA: 36 bases, framed from base 1. Germline trimming: 6 bases from V, 10 bases from J; junction bases outside gene matches: 4. Findings and caveats that apply to the study as a whole: The quantity of clinical and demographic metadata differed by source and by participant and was supplied without curation.

The receptor's source is a woman aged 55-70 years with COVID-19, enrolled during active disease. Recombination connected TRBV7-9 to TRBJ1-1; TRBD1 aligns with 11 central bases. Sequencing was performed on peripheral blood. In nucleotide form, the sequence is TGTGCCAGCAGTCGGGACAGGGGGGGAGCTTTCTTT. It codes for CASSRDRGGAFF.